This entry is about one TCR beta chain. In the PCR, 60 Vbeta and 13 Jbeta primers were used. Using immunoSEQ multiplex PCR, the repertoire was profiled, and TCRdb retains in-frame clones only, with some absent. This table has roughly 170,000 clones, around 81% appearing once. Despite likely unrecorded immune exposures, the donors were nominally healthy at the time of sampling. The data stem from a study of cytomegalovirus exposure and HLA in healthy donors. This receptor was identified in a woman aged 25 to 39 in good health and CMV-seronegative. Material: PBMCs.

The CDR3, as DNA: TGTGCCAGCAGTTTCCGGGCAGGGGGTTACGAGCAGTACTTC. Encoded protein: CASSFRAGGYEQYF. The rearrangement uses TRBV28 and TRBJ2-7, with 7 bases fitting TRBD1. CDR1 and CDR2 from the germline V gene are MDHEN and SYDVKM. The length of the CDR3 is 14 residues. Trimming at V came to 3 bases and at J to 4 bases, leaving 6 bases not matched to a gene.